One sample yielded the 26 T cell receptor beta chains listed below, sequenced in a study of T cells after posttransplantation cyclophosphamide. Measured with immunoSEQ multiplex PCR; TCRdb has only the in-frame clones, and not every one. Of more than 20,000 clones listed, around 73% were seen once; the top ten hold 0.6% to 0.75%. Sequenced input: memory CD4+ T cells sorted from PBMCs. These receptor sequences come from an older woman in good health, CMV-negative, and a related stem cell transplant donor.

This clone was seen a handful of times. This chain links TRBV18 with TRBJ1-6; TRBD1 matches 8 bases. This CDR3 has 17 residues. From germline, CDR1 is KGHSH and CDR2 LQKENI. The J segment lost 7 bases and the V segment lost 3 bases, leaving 11 bases of the junction unmatched. The CDR3 DNA sequence: TGTGCCAGCTCACCGCCCGGAGGGACAGGCGCAAATTCACCCCTCCACTTT. Protein product: CASSPPGGTGANSPLHF.

This clone has only one observation. The rearrangement uses TRBV14 and TRBJ2-1; 7 bases match TRBD2. Germline V lookup: CDR1 SGHDN, CDR2 FVKESK. The CDR3 covers 16 residues. The trim removed 4 bases at V and 0 bases at J, leaving 6 bases unmatched. The CDR3 DNA is TGTGCCAGCAGCCCACCTGGGACTACCTCCTACAATGAGCAGTTCTTC. Its protein is CASSPPGTTSYNEQFF.

The gene calls are TRBV7-9 and TRBJ2-3; 12 bases align to TRBD2. The CDR3 extends over 16 amino acids. Germline V gene lookup returns CDR1 SEHNR and CDR2 FQNEAQ (reference sequence). V gave up 2 bases and J gave up 2 bases; unmatched junction bases: 2. Here the CDR3 reads CASSLTSGRSTDTQYF. In nucleotides, the CDR3 is TGTGCCAGCAGCTTAACTAGCGGGAGGTCCACAGATACGCAGTATTTT.

This rearrangement joins TRBV18 to TRBJ2-5, with TRBD1 matching 12 bases. Germline V gene data show CDR1 as KGHSH and CDR2 as LQKENI. The CDR3 has 14 residues. With 4 bases clipped from V and 4 bases from J, the junction kept 1 base outside the gene matches. CDR3: CASSRDRGRETQYF. The CDR3 region has the DNA TGTGCCAGCTCACGGGACAGGGGGCGAGAGACCCAGTACTTC.

The V and J genes are TRBV30 and TRBJ1-3; tentative D call: TRBD1 (5 bases). Germline CDR1 is GTSNPN and CDR2 is SVGIG (reference sequence). CDR3 length: 13 amino acids. Between the trimmed V and J ends, which lost 4 bases and 4 bases, there was a span of 11 bases. The CDR3 here is CAWTRTFGNTIYF. CDR3 DNA: TGTGCCTGGACCCGGACATTCGGAAACACCATATATTTT.

The CDR3 DNA reads as TGTGCCAGCAGGCCGGCAGGGAAACAGTGGACAGATACGCAGTATTTT. Its translation is CASRPAGKQWTDTQYF. The chain combines TRBV25-1 with TRBJ2-3, with D possibly TRBD1 on 5 matching bases. The germline gives CDR1 MGHDK, CDR2 SYGVNS. The ends were cut back, 6 bases at V and 3 bases at J, with 19 bases in the middle. The CDR3 has 16 residues.

The V gene is TRBV6-5, the J gene TRBJ2-2; D unclear. Trimming shortened V by 4 bases and J by 9 bases, and 12 bases separated the two germline ends. Germline V gives CDR1 MNHEY, CDR2 SVGAGI. This CDR3 contains 13 residues. In DNA form, the CDR3 reads TGTGCCAGCAGTTCGTCCACAACCTGGGAGCTGTTTTTT. As protein: CASSSSTTWELFF.

This chain uses TRBV30 with TRBJ1-1; TRBD1 aligns across 9 bases. The germline gives CDR1 GTSNPN, CDR2 SVGIG (reference sequence). V lost 2 bases and J lost 3; bases outside the gene matches: 4. The CDR3 length is 14 residues. The CDR3: CAWSFRDRDTEAFF. The CDR3 DNA is TGTGCCTGGAGTTTCCGGGACAGGGACACTGAAGCTTTCTTT.

This chain joins TRBV27 and TRBJ1-5, with D perhaps TRBD1 (5 bases). The germline V gene encodes CDR1 MNHEY and CDR2 SMNVEV (reference sequence). The CDR3 runs 15 residues. The V gene lost 6 bases and the J gene lost 3 bases, with 15 bases spanning the gap. The CDR3 DNA follows: TGTGCCAGCAGACCAACAAGGGGTCACAATCAGCCCCAGCATTTT. Its protein product is CASRPTRGHNQPQHF.

This sequence joins TRBV19 and TRBJ2-5; TRBD1 agrees at 9 bases. V shed 6 bases, J shed 4 bases, and the junction held 6 bases outside the gene matches. Looked up from germline, CDR1 is LNHDA and CDR2 is SQIVND (reference sequence). This CDR3 is 14 amino acids long. This CDR3 is CASSPQGAGETQYF. CDR3 DNA sequence: TGTGCCAGTAGCCCACAGGGGGCTGGAGAGACCCAGTACTTC.

This clone is a singleton in its sample. The V and J genes are TRBV7-6 and TRBJ2-2, with TRBD1 matching 11 bases. The CDR3 is made up of 15 amino acids. CDR1 and CDR2 (germline): SGHVS, FNYEAQ. After removal of 6 bases from V and 6 bases from J, the junction contained 6 bases not matched to a gene. The CDR3 DNA reads as TGTGCCAGCAGGCCCGGGACAGGGGGGCCCGGGGAGCTGTTTTTT. Protein: CASRPGTGGPGELFF.

The chain combines TRBV19 with TRBJ1-2; 8 positions agree with TRBD1. Germline CDR1 is LNHDA and CDR2 is SQIVND (reference sequence). This CDR3 comprises 14 residues. The ends lost 4 bases at V and 4 bases at J; junction bases unmatched: 5. CDR3 sequence (DNA): TGTGCCAGTAGTAACGGACAGGGCAGCTATGGCTACACCTTC. This translates into CASSNGQGSYGYTF.

The J gene is TRBJ2-4, the V gene TRBV7-2; D is possibly TRBD1 (5 bases). Germline V gives CDR1 SGHTA, CDR2 FQGNSA. Between the trimmed V and J ends, which lost 4 bases and 9 bases, there was a span of 19 bases. The CDR3 length is 15 residues. CDR3 region: CASSSKGSAQGIQYF. CDR3 DNA sequence: TGTGCCAGCAGCTCTAAGGGGTCGGCGCAGGGCATTCAGTACTTC.

The chain joins TRBV7-8 to TRBJ2-1, with no clear D. Per the germline V gene, CDR1 is SGHVS and CDR2 is FQNEAQ. The CDR3 is made up of 14 amino acids. V lost 5 bases, J lost 3 bases, and 11 bases lay in between. DNA for the CDR3: TGTGCCAGCAGCCCTAAGCGCGGCTACAATGAGCAGTTCTTC. It specifies CASSPKRGYNEQFF.

The CDR3 loop reads CASTSLGGGSGNTIYF. In DNA, the CDR3 is TGTGCCAGCACCTCCCTCGGGGGGGGGTCAGGAAACACCATATATTTT. The chain joins TRBV11-2 to TRBJ1-3; D possibly corresponds to TRBD1 (5 bases). V dropped 7 bases and J dropped 4 bases, with 20 bases sitting between them. Per the germline V gene, CDR1 is SGHAT and CDR2 is FQNNGV. The CDR3 is 16 amino acids.

The rearrangement joins TRBV11-3 to TRBJ1-4, with D maybe TRBD1 (6 bases). In germline, CDR1 is SGHNT, CDR2 YENEEA. CDR3 length: 15 residues. The V gene lost 5 bases and the J gene lost 2 bases, with 12 bases spanning the gap. CDR3 sequence: CASSDSRGTNEKLFF. CDR3 in DNA: TGTGCCAGCAGCGACTCCAGGGGTACTAATGAAAAACTGTTTTTT.

J is TRBJ2-3 and V is TRBV7-2; D gene unclear. V lost 3 bases to trimming and J lost 1 base, with 5 bases between them. From germline, CDR1 is SGHTA and CDR2 FQGNSA. The CDR3 runs to 13 residues. The DNA for the CDR3 is TGTGCCAGCAGCTTTACAGGCACAGATACGCAGTATTTT. Its protein is CASSFTGTDTQYF.

The chain couples TRBV5-4 to TRBJ2-6; 11 bases are a match to TRBD1. CDR3 length: 17 amino acids. Trimming took 4 bases from V and 0 from J; bases not matched to a gene: 3. From germline, CDR1 is SGHNT and CDR2 YYREEE (reference sequence). CDR3 nucleotides: TGTGCCAGCAGCCACGGGACAGGGGGCTCTGGGGCCAACGTCCTGACTTTC. Residues: CASSHGTGGSGANVLTF. Full variable domain (outside the CDR3, taken from reference TRBV5-4 and TRBJ2-6): ETGVTQSPTHLIKTRGQQVTLRCSSQSGHNTVSWYQQALGQGPQFIFQYYREEENGRGNFPPRFSGLQFPNYSSELNVNALELDDSALYLCASSHGTGGSGANVLTFGAGSRLTVL.

This clone was picked up a small number of times. The chain employs TRBV10-1 and TRBJ1-1; D unclear. The V end was cut by 6 bases, the J end by 1 base, with 6 bases between. Germline CDR1 reads WNHNN; CDR2 reads SYGVQD (reference sequence). The CDR3 contains 12 residues. This CDR3 is CASSPGNTEAFF. CDR3 nucleotides: TGCGCCAGCAGCCCGGGGAACACTGAAGCTTTCTTT.

V is TRBV30 and J is TRBJ2-4; D unclear. Germline V gene data show CDR1 as GTSNPN and CDR2 as SVGIG (reference sequence). There are 16 residues in the CDR3. V lost 0 bases to trimming and J lost 7 bases, with 19 bases between them. CDR3 protein: CAWSVYHDPRANIQYF. The CDR3 DNA follows: TGTGCCTGGAGTGTATATCACGACCCTAGAGCGAACATTCAGTACTTC.

This clone occurred a few times. The CDR3 loop is CASNVRTEAFF. CDR3 bases: TGTGCCAGCAACGTGAGGACTGAAGCTTTCTTT. The chain joins TRBV2 to TRBJ1-1; D gene unclear. CDR1 is SNHLY, CDR2 FYNNEI, per germline. Trimming removed 7 bases from V and 5 bases from J, with 8 bases in between. There are 11 residues in the CDR3.

The CDR3 spells CASSLVGLSNQPQHF. The CDR3 DNA follows: TGTGCCAGCAGTTTAGTGGGCTTAAGCAATCAGCCCCAGCATTTT. The chain carries TRBV28 and TRBJ1-5; D call uncertain. The CDR3 has 15 residues. V gave up 2 bases and J gave up 1 base, with 9 bases separating them. Per germline, CDR1 MDHEN and CDR2 SYDVKM.

V gene TRBV11-2 combines with J gene TRBJ2-5; a weak D match, TRBD1 (5 bases). The V gene lost 7 bases and the J gene lost 2 bases, with 20 bases spanning the gap. This CDR3 spans 16 amino acids. Germline CDR1 and CDR2: SGHAT and FQNNGV. CDR3 sequence: CASTPSRQGFQETQYF. The CDR3 nucleotides read TGTGCCAGCACCCCCTCCAGGCAGGGCTTTCAAGAGACCCAGTACTTC.

CDR3 region: CSVAGGGEQYF. CDR3 bases: TGCAGTGTTGCGGGGGGCGGCGAGCAGTACTTC. The chain combines TRBV20-1 with TRBJ2-7; the match to TRBD2 covers 8 bases. CDR3 length: 11 residues. Unmatched junction bases numbered 5, after V lost 7 bases and J lost 6 bases. Germline assignment: CDR1 DFQATT and CDR2 SNEGSKA (reference sequence).

The chain links TRBV6-5 to TRBJ2-7; TRBD1 is a possible D gene (6 bases). The ends were cut back, 6 bases at V and 0 bases at J, with 15 bases in the middle. The V gene's germline CDR1 is MNHEY and CDR2 SVGAGI. This CDR3 is built from 15 residues. This chain's CDR3 is CASSPDRRSSYEQYF. The CDR3 bases are TGTGCCAGCAGCCCCGACAGGAGGAGCTCCTACGAGCAGTACTTC.

V usage is TRBV7-2 and J usage is TRBJ2-7, with 8 bases lining up with TRBD2. V was clipped by 5 bases and J by 1 base; unmatched bases: 19. This CDR3 is 19 amino acids long. Germline V gene sequence: CDR1 SGHTA, CDR2 FQGNSA. CDR3 in DNA: TGTGCCAGCAGCCCAGGGGTCAGCGGGGGAACTCTAAAATCCTACGAGCAGTACTTC. This sequence encodes CASSPGVSGGTLKSYEQYF.